Reported below is one T cell receptor beta chain. Using immunoSEQ multiplex PCR, the repertoire was profiled, and TCRdb retains in-frame clones only, with some absent. The data show about 84,000 clones, about 86% seen once. The data belong to a study of blood T cell repertoires in COVID-19. The sample taken for sequencing was peripheral blood. This clonotype was obtained from a man aged 80 or over with active or convalescent COVID-19.

CDR3 DNA: TGTGCCAGCAGTGAAGAGGCGGGAGGGCTTGGTGAGCAGTTCTTC. Translation: CASSEEAGGLGEQFF. The gene calls are TRBV6-1 and TRBJ2-1; 9 positions match TRBD2. J gave up 9 bases and V 1 base, and 7 bases lay outside the gene matches. Germline CDR1 reads MNHNS; CDR2 reads SASEGT. This CDR3 is built from 15 residues.